The clone carrying this T cell receptor beta chain was observed a handful of times. This sample stems from a study of human T cells and chemical hapten exposure. Looking at the study overall: Sensitization involved placing 2% DPC onto a 2 cm by 2 cm region of upper inner arm skin.

Time point: patch test 1, 2 weeks after DPC sensitization. The sample's treatment: therapeutic diphenylcyclopropenone sensitization with weekly scalp DPC. The drawing of blood occurred before each patch test was applied. V shed 1 base, J shed 2 bases, and the junction held 7 bases outside the gene matches. Germline V gene sequence: CDR1 LNHDA, CDR2 SQIVND (reference sequence). This CDR3 spans 17 amino acids. Library preparation tagged each individual cDNA molecule with a unique molecular identifier. TCRdb ran MiXCR on the RACE reads and lists one entry per CDR3 protein. The sample consists of under 200,000 distinct CDR3 sequences, 14% of them appearing once.

The V and J genes are TRBV19 and TRBJ2-3, with 9 bases identical to TRBD1. The sample in question was whole blood, obtained in connection with sensitization to the hapten diphenylcyclopropenone (DPC). The clonotype comes from a woman in her 30s with alopecia areata. Some clones in this sample may be carry-over from other donors' samples. The CDR3 here is CASSIGMGQGFTDTQYF. Written as DNA, the CDR3 is TGTGCCAGTAGTATAGGTATGGGACAGGGATTCACAGATACGCAGTATTTT. Full variable domain (rest looked up from reference TRBV19 and TRBJ2-3): DGGITQSPKYLFRKEGQNVTLSCEQNLNHDAMYWYRQDPGQGLRLIYYSQIVNDFQKGDIAEGYSVSREKKESFPLTVTSAQKNPTAFYLCASSIGMGQGFTDTQYFGPGTRLTVL.